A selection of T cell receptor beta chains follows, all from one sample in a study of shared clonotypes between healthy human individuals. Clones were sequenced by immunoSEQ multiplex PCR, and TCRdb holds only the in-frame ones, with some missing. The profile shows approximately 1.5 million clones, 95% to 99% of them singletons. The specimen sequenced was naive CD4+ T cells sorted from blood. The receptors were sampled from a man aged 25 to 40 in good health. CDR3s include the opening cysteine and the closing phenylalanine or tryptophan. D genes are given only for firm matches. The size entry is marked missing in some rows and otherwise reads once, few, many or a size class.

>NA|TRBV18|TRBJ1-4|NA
CASSPAVGNEKLFF
TGTGCCAGCTCACCGGCAGTAGGTAATGAAAAACTGTTTTTT
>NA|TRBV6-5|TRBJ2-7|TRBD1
CASSYTAGGSYEQYF
TGTGCCAGCAGTTACACGGCAGGGGGCTCCTACGAGCAGTACTTC
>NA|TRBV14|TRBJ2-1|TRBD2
CASSQFSAGGAPRQFF
TGTGCCAGCAGCCAATTTTCTGCGGGAGGCGCCCCACGCCAGTTCTTC
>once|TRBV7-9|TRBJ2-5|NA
CASSLRVGISQETQYF
TGTGCCAGCAGCTTACGAGTGGGTATATCCCAAGAGACCCAGTACTTC
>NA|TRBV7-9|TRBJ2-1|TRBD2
CASSFTSGRGNEQFF
TGTGCCAGCAGCTTCACTAGCGGGAGGGGGAATGAGCAGTTCTTC
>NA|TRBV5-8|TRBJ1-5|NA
CASSLDSFWQPQHF
TGTGCCAGCAGCTTGGACAGCTTTTGGCAGCCCCAGCATTTT
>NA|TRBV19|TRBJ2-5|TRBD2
CASSEIAGTGETQYF
TGTGCCAGTAGCGAGATAGCGGGAACAGGGGAGACCCAGTACTTC
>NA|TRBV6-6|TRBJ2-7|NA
CASSFPGQGPTYEQYF
TGTGCCAGCAGTTTCCCAGGTCAGGGGCCGACCTACGAGCAGTACTTC
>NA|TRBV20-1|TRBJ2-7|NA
CSASGSEQYF
TGCAGTGCTTCGGGTTCCGAGCAGTACTTC
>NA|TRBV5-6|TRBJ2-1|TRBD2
CASRLRITSGSYNEQFF
TGTGCCAGCAGACTGAGGATCACTAGCGGGTCCTACAATGAGCAGTTCTTC
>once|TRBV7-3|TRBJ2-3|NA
CASSPPRSDTQYF
TGTGCCAGCAGCCCGCCGCGGTCAGATACGCAGTATTTT
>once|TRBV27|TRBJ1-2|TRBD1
CASSLGTGAAGYTF
TGTGCCAGCAGTTTAGGGACAGGGGCTGCTGGCTACACCTTC
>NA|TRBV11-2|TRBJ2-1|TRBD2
CASSLYIRGSSYNEQFF
TGTGCCAGCAGCTTATACATACGCGGGAGCTCCTACAATGAGCAGTTCTTC
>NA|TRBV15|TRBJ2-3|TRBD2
CATIEGREQRTDTQYF
TGTGCCACCATCGAGGGGAGGGAACAGCGAACAGATACGCAGTATTTT
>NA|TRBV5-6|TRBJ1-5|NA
CASNLRGGGPQHF
TGTGCCAGCAACCTCAGGGGTGGTGGGCCCCAGCATTTT
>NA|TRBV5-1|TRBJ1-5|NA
CASSLVPGNNQPQHF
TGCGCCAGCAGCTTGGTTCCAGGGAACAATCAGCCCCAGCATTTT
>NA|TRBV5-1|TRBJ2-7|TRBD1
CASSLSGQGKNYEQYF
TGCGCCAGCAGCTTGAGCGGACAGGGTAAAAACTACGAGCAGTACTTC
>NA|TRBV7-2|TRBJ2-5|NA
CASSFVGRQETQYF
TGTGCCAGCAGCTTTGTGGGACGACAAGAGACCCAGTACTTC
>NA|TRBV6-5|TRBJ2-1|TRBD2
CASSSLAGVIRSEQFF
TGTGCCAGCAGTTCACTGGCGGGAGTGATAAGATCTGAGCAGTTCTTC
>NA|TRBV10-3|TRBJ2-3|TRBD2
CAISPTGTSGRSTDTQYF
TGTGCCATCAGCCCGACCGGGACTAGCGGGAGAAGCACAGATACGCAGTATTTT
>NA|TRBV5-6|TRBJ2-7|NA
CASSLGRNEQYF
TGTGCCAGCAGCCTGGGACGGAACGAGCAGTACTTC
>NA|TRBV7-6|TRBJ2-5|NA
CVSSSKRPQETQYF
TGTGTCAGCAGCTCCAAACGGCCTCAAGAGACCCAGTACTTC
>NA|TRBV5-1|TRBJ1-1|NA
CASSLGSTYTEAFF
TGCGCCAGCAGCTTGGGCAGTACTTACACTGAAGCTTTCTTT
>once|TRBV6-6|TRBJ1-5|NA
CASSYRQSNQPQHF
TGTGCCAGCAGTTACCGGCAGAGCAATCAGCCCCAGCATTTT
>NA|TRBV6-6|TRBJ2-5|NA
CASSFFSPGRQETQYF
TGTGCCAGCAGTTTTTTTTCCCCCGGGCGGCAAGAGACCCAGTACTTC
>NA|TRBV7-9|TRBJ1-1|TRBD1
CASSFDRVVTEAFF
TGTGCCAGCAGCTTTGACAGGGTGGTAACTGAAGCTTTCTTT
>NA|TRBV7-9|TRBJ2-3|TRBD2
CASSLAAGGTVVDTQYF
TGTGCCAGCAGCTTAGCGGCGGGGGGAACCGTTGTGGATACGCAGTATTTT
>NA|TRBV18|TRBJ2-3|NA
CASSPSGTDTQYF
TGTGCCAGCTCACCATCGGGCACAGATACGCAGTATTTT
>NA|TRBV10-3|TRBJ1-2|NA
CAITSGTPRETYGYTF
TGTGCCATCACCTCGGGTACCCCGAGAGAAACCTATGGCTACACCTTC
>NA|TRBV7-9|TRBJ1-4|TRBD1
CASTRQGVNEKLFF
TGTGCCAGCACCCGACAGGGGGTCAATGAAAAACTGTTTTTT
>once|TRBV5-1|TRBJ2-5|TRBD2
CASSLEASGTARKETQYF
TGCGCCAGCAGCTTGGAGGCTAGCGGGACGGCCCGCAAAGAGACCCAGTACTTC
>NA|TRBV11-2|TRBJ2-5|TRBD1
CASSLDRGGQETQYF
TGTGCCAGCAGCCTCGACAGGGGGGGACAAGAGACCCAGTACTTC
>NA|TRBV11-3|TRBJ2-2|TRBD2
CASSFLAEGTGELFF
TGTGCCAGCAGCTTTCTAGCGGAGGGAACCGGGGAGCTGTTTTTT
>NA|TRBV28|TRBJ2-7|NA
CASSPRGAAYEQYF
TGTGCCAGCAGCCCGAGGGGGGCTGCCTACGAGCAGTACTTC
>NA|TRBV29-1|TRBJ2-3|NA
CSVISTDTQYF
TGCAGCGTTATTAGCACAGATACGCAGTATTTT
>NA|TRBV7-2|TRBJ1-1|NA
CASSLAHSPWNTEAFF
TGTGCCAGCAGCTTAGCCCACTCGCCTTGGAACACTGAAGCTTTCTTT
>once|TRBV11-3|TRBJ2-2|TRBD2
CASSLVLAGEAGELFF
TGTGCCAGCAGCTTAGTACTAGCGGGAGAAGCCGGGGAGCTGTTTTTT
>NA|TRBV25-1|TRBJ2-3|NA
CASSWSVDSDTDTQYF
TGTGCCAGCAGTTGGAGCGTGGACAGCGACACAGATACGCAGTATTTT
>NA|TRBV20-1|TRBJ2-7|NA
CSAGDSYEQYF
TGCAGTGCTGGGGATTCCTACGAGCAGTACTTC